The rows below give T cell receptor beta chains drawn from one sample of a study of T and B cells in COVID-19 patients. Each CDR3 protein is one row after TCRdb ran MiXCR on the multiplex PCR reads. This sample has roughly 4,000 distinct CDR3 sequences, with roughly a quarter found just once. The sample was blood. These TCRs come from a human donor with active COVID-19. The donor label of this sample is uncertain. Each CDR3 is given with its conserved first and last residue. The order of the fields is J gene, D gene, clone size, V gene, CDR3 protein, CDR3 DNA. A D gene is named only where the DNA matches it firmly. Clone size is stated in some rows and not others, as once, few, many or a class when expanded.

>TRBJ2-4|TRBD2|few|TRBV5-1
CASSLTSEYSAKNIQYF
TGCGCCAGCAGCTTGACTAGCGAATACTCAGCCAAAAACATTCAGTACTTC
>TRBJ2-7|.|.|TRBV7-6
CASSPAQGLSYEQYF
TGTGCCAGCAGCCCCGCCCAGGGTCTTTCCTACGAGCAGTACTTC
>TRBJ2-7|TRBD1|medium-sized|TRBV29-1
CSVGDRLSYEQYF
TGCAGCGTGGGGGACAGGCTCTCCTACGAGCAGTACTTC
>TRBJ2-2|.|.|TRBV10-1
CASSDRGQGTGELFF
TGCGCCAGCAGTGATCGGGGGCAGGGCACCGGGGAGCTGTTTTTT
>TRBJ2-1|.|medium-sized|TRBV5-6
CASSGGRNEQFF
TGTGCCAGCAGTGGGGGAAGGAATGAGCAGTTCTTC
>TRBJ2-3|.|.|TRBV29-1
CSVEEGASSRLASTDTQYF
TGCAGCGTTGAAGAGGGTGCCAGCAGCCGACTGGCTAGCACAGATACGCAGTATTTT
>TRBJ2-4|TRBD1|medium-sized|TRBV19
CASERGLGNIQYF
TGTGCCAGTGAAAGGGGGCTCGGAAACATTCAGTACTTC
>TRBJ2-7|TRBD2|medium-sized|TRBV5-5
CASSWRGGRWDEQYF
TGTGCCAGCAGCTGGCGGGGGGGCCGGTGGGACGAGCAGTACTTC
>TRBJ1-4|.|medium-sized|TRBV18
CASSPQGRANEKLFF
TGTGCCAGCTCACCCCAGGGAAGGGCTAATGAAAAACTGTTTTTT
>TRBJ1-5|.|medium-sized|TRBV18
CASSPDSSYQPQHF
TGTGCCAGCTCACCGGACAGTTCTTATCAGCCCCAGCATTTT
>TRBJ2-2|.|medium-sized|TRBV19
CASSWGGASTGELFF
TGTGCCAGTAGTTGGGGCGGGGCAAGCACCGGGGAGCTGTTTTTT
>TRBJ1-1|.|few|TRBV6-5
CASRAGFGTEAFF
TGTGCCAGCAGGGCAGGGTTTGGCACTGAAGCTTTCTTT